Shown below are 17 T cell receptor beta chains from a single sample sequenced in a study of T cells after yellow fever vaccination. TCRdb analysed the 5' RACE reads with MiXCR anew, one entry per CDR3 protein. Of more than 300,000 distinct CDR3 sequences listed, over 8.5% are singletons. Material: CD4+ T cells sorted from PBMCs, obtained 45 days after the yellow fever booster vaccination. Source of these receptors: a man younger than 35 who received the YFV17D yellow fever vaccine.

The CDR3 DNA is TGCAGTGTCCTGGTCTTGTCGGAGACCCAGTACTTC. Residues: CSVLVLSETQYF. The V gene is TRBV20-1, the J gene TRBJ2-5; no definite D call. V was shortened by 7 bases and J by 5 bases, with 14 bases between the two germline ends. CDR3 length: 12 residues. The germline V gene has CDR1 DFQATT and CDR2 SNEGSKA (reference sequence).

Many counts were recorded for this clonotype. The chain uses TRBV20-1 and TRBJ1-1; 9 nucleotides line up with TRBD1. J lost 8 bases, V lost 0 bases, and 7 bases had no gene match. Germline V lookup: CDR1 DFQATT, CDR2 SNEGSKA (reference sequence). CDR3 length: 14 amino acids. The CDR3 nucleotides are TGCAGTGCTAGAGAAGGGGGGACAGGGACGGAAGCTTTCTTT. It is translated as CSAREGGTGTEAFF.

This clonotype was seen only a few times. The rearrangement links TRBV4-3 to TRBJ2-7, with D hard to call. The V and J ends lost 0 bases and 0 bases respectively, with 9 bases between them. The germline V gene encodes CDR1 LGHNA and CDR2 YSLEER. CDR3 length: 15 residues. In DNA, the CDR3 is TGCGCCAGCAGCCAAGATGTTCGGAGCTCCTACGAGCAGTACTTC. It yields the protein CASSQDVRSSYEQYF.

This clonotype was seen only a few times. V gene TRBV18 combines with J gene TRBJ1-6; D ambiguous. The CDR3 covers 13 residues. CDR1 and CDR2 (germline): KGHSH, LQKENI. Trimming removed 6 bases from V and 8 bases from J, with 11 bases in between. The CDR3 is CASSPAADSPLHF. CDR3 nucleotide sequence: TGTGCCAGCTCCCCCGCCGCAGATTCACCCCTCCACTTT.

This clonotype has more than one count but fewer than ten. The genes are TRBV7-3 and TRBJ2-3; the D gene is possibly TRBD1 (5 bases). The germline gives CDR1 SGHTA, CDR2 FQGTGA. There are 14 residues in the CDR3. The ends were cut back, 2 bases at V and 5 bases at J, with 11 bases in the middle. As DNA, the CDR3 is TGTGCCAGCAGCTTACTGGGGCTTGGAGATACGCAGTATTTT. This encodes CASSLLGLGDTQYF. Variable domain in full (rest from reference TRBV7-3 and TRBJ2-3): GAGVSQTPSNKVTEKGKYVELRCDPISGHTALYWYRQSLGQGPEFLIYFQGTGAADDSGLPNDRFFAVRPEGSVSTLKIQRTERGDSAVYLCASSLLGLGDTQYFGPGTRLTVL.

This chain uses TRBV5-1 with TRBJ2-2; D unresolved. The CDR3 extends over 15 amino acids. Germline V gene lookup returns CDR1 SGHRS and CDR2 YFSETQ. The germline V and J ends were trimmed by 0 bases and 1 base, with 7 bases remaining between them. CDR3 coding DNA: TGCGCCAGCAGCTTGGGGGTCTTGAACACCGGGGAGCTGTTTTTT. Its translation is CASSLGVLNTGELFF.

This clonotype came up a few times. The rearrangement links TRBV18 to TRBJ2-5, with D unresolved. Per the germline V gene, CDR1 is KGHSH and CDR2 is LQKENI. V was clipped by 4 bases and J by 5 bases, with 11 bases between them. The CDR3 has 13 residues. Here the CDR3 DNA reads TGTGCCAGCTCACAAACGGAGTACGAGACCCAGTACTTC. It yields the protein CASSQTEYETQYF.

This chain joins TRBV7-3 and TRBJ2-3, with 10 bases lining up with TRBD1. Germline lookup yields CDR1 SGHTA and CDR2 FQGTGA. The J segment lost 5 bases and the V segment lost 2 bases, leaving 7 bases of the junction unmatched. This CDR3 contains 16 residues. This chain's CDR3 is CASSLGGTGVRDTQYF. For the CDR3, the DNA is TGTGCCAGCAGCTTAGGCGGGACAGGGGTACGAGATACGCAGTATTTT.

This clonotype has at least ten counts. The chain couples TRBV6-1 to TRBJ2-3; D possibly corresponds to TRBD1 (5 bases). The CDR3 has 17 residues. Per the germline V gene, CDR1 is MNHNS and CDR2 is SASEGT. V dropped 6 bases and J dropped 2 bases, with 21 bases sitting between them. The DNA for the CDR3 is TGTGCCAGCAGCTCTCGGCAGGGAAAAGTGGACACAGATACGCAGTATTTT. Protein: CASSSRQGKVDTDTQYF.

The V gene is TRBV5-1, the J gene TRBJ1-2; 7 bases align to TRBD1. The germline gives CDR1 SGHRS, CDR2 YFSETQ. This CDR3 has 15 residues. V lost 1 base, J lost 4 bases, and 7 bases stayed unmatched. CDR3 residues: CASSLSQGVLYGYTF. CDR3 nucleotides: TGCGCCAGCAGCTTGTCCCAGGGGGTACTCTATGGCTACACCTTC.

V usage is TRBV20-1 and J usage is TRBJ2-1, with TRBD2 matching over 11 bases. Germline-derived CDR1 and CDR2 are DFQATT and SNEGSKA (reference sequence). This CDR3 spans 17 amino acids. V lost 3 bases and J lost 6; bases outside the gene matches: 13. This CDR3 is CSARREGLAGGGNEQFF. The DNA of the CDR3 is TGCAGTGCTAGGAGGGAAGGGCTAGCGGGGGGTGGCAATGAGCAGTTCTTC.

The gene calls are TRBV3-1 and TRBJ1-2, with D unresolved. V lost 2 bases to trimming and J lost 3 bases, with 4 bases between them. The germline gives CDR1 LGHDT, CDR2 YNNKEL (reference sequence). The CDR3 has 12 amino acids. The CDR3 spells CASSQRDYGYTF. In DNA, the CDR3 is TGTGCCAGCAGCCAAAGGGACTATGGCTACACCTTC.

The V and J genes are TRBV20-1 and TRBJ1-1; tentative D call: TRBD1 (5 bases). Looked up from germline, CDR1 is DFQATT and CDR2 is SNEGSKA (reference sequence). V was trimmed by 3 bases and J by 1 base, leaving 12 bases between them. CDR3 length equals 14 residues. The CDR3 DNA sequence: TGCAGTGCTAGGGGGGGTGGTCCGAACACTGAAGCTTTCTTT. This sequence encodes CSARGGGPNTEAFF.

The chain has TRBV27 and TRBJ1-1, with TRBD1 matching 9 bases. This CDR3 contains 13 residues. Germline lookup yields CDR1 MNHEY and CDR2 SMNVEV (reference sequence). After removal of 5 bases from V and 11 bases from J, the junction contained 9 bases not matched to a gene. In DNA form, the CDR3 reads TGTGCCAGCAGTCCCCGGACAGGGGCGGCGGCTTTCTTT. Residues: CASSPRTGAAAFF.

This clonotype was counted many times. J is TRBJ1-1 and V is TRBV5-1; D not certain. This CDR3 is built from 13 residues. From germline, CDR1 is SGHRS and CDR2 YFSETQ. Trimming took 4 bases from V and 3 from J, leaving 10 bases between them. This chain's CDR3 is CASSLDGHTEAFF. CDR3 DNA: TGCGCCAGCAGCCTGGATGGACACACTGAAGCTTTCTTT. The full variable domain, in which reference TRBV5-1 and TRBJ1-1 provide the parts outside the CDR3, is KAGVTQTPRYLIKTRGQQVTLSCSPISGHRSVSWYQQTPGQGLQFLFEYFSETQRNKGNFPGRFSGRQFSNSRSEMNVSTLELGDSALYLCASSLDGHTEAFFGQGTRLTVV.

The gene calls are TRBV5-1 and TRBJ1-2; TRBD1 matches 9 bases. The CDR3 length is 18 residues. Unmatched junction bases numbered 9, after V lost 0 bases and J lost 0 bases. Per germline, CDR1 SGHRS and CDR2 YFSETQ. The CDR3 spells CASSLVGTGNLANYGYTF. In DNA form, the CDR3 reads TGCGCCAGCAGCTTGGTCGGGACAGGGAATTTGGCTAACTATGGCTACACCTTC.

This clonotype was seen a handful of times. This chain links TRBV12-3 or TRBV12-4 with TRBJ2-5; 9 nucleotides match TRBD2. CDR3 length equals 15 residues. J lost 5 bases, V lost 5 bases, and 9 bases had no gene match. Here the CDR3 DNA reads TGTGCCAGCAGTAGCGGGGGGCTTTCTCAGGAGACCCAGTACTTC. It specifies CASSSGGLSQETQYF.